These 14 T cell receptor beta chains were all obtained from the same sample, sequenced in a study of blood T cell repertoires in COVID-19. Sequencing was performed with immunoSEQ multiplex PCR; in TCRdb, only in-frame clones are kept and a portion is missing. This sample has hundreds of thousands of clones, with approximately 90% found just once. Sequencing was done on a sample of peripheral blood. The receptors were sampled from a man over 45 with COVID-19, enrolled during active disease.

The rearrangement links TRBV11-2 to TRBJ2-5; TRBD2 matches 7 bases. Germline V gene lookup returns CDR1 SGHAT and CDR2 FQNNGV. J lost 7 bases, V lost 0 bases, and 2 bases had no gene match. This CDR3 is built from 13 residues. CDR3: CASSLDREGTQYF. CDR3 in DNA: TGTGCCAGCAGCTTAGATAGGGAGGGGACCCAGTACTTC.

The chain carries TRBV15 and TRBJ1-2; D possibly corresponds to TRBD1 (5 bases). Germline V gives CDR1 LNHNV, CDR2 YYDKDF (reference sequence). The CDR3 runs to 14 residues. With 0 bases removed from V and 4 bases from J, the gap between germline ends came to 9 bases. The CDR3 DNA reads TGTGCCACCAGCAGAGATGTCGGGGGCTATGGCTACACCTTC. Translated, it gives CATSRDVGGYGYTF. The full variable domain, rest sourced from reference TRBV15 and TRBJ1-2, is DAMVIQNPRYQVTQFGKPVTLSCSQTLNHNVMYWYQQKSSQAPKLLFHYYDKDFNNEADTPDNFQSRRPNTSFCFLDIRSPGLGDTAMYLCATSRDVGGYGYTFGSGTRLTVV.

The CDR3 spells CASSPPGTLWSNEQFF. CDR3 nucleotides: TGTGCCAGCAGCCCTCCCGGGACTCTTTGGTCCAATGAGCAGTTCTTC. The gene calls are TRBV11-1 and TRBJ2-1, with D perhaps TRBD2 (6 bases). Looked up from germline, CDR1 is SGHAT and CDR2 is FQDESV (reference sequence). The CDR3 has 16 residues. Trimming took 5 bases from V and 6 from J, leaving 20 bases between them. The full variable domain, in which reference TRBV11-1 and TRBJ2-1 provide the parts outside the CDR3, is EAEVAQSPRYKITEKSQAVAFWCDPISGHATLYWYRQILGQGPELLVQFQDESVVDDSQLPKDRFSAERLKGVDSTLKIQPAELGDSAMYLCASSPPGTLWSNEQFFGPGTRLTVL.

The chain uses TRBV19 and TRBJ1-4; 9 bases are a match to TRBD1. The CDR3 sequence is 13 residues long. Trimming cost V 10 bases and J 8 bases; bases outside gene matches: 8. Germline CDR1 reads LNHDA; CDR2 reads SQIVND (reference sequence). In nucleotides, the CDR3 is TGTGCCACTCAGGACAGGGGAGGCGAAAAACTGTTTTTT. Translated, it gives CATQDRGGEKLFF.

The V gene is TRBV9, the J gene TRBJ2-5; 7 bases map to TRBD1. V was clipped by 1 base and J by 3 bases; unmatched bases: 0. This CDR3 region has 13 residues. The germline gives CDR1 SGDLS, CDR2 YYNGEE. CDR3 protein: CASSVTGEETQYF. The CDR3, as DNA: TGTGCCAGCAGCGTAACAGGGGAAGAGACCCAGTACTTC. Together with reference TRBV9 and TRBJ2-5, the CDR3 gives the full variable domain: DSGVTQTPKHLITATGQRVTLRCSPRSGDLSVYWYQQSLDQGLQFLIQYYNGEERAKGNILERFSAQQFPDLHSELNLSSLELGDSALYFCASSVTGEETQYFGPGTRLLVL.

The J gene is TRBJ2-1, the V gene TRBV30, with TRBD2 matching 10 bases. Germline CDR1 GTSNPN, CDR2 SVGIG (reference sequence). Trimming removed 2 bases from V and 1 base from J; junction bases left unmatched: 8. The length of the CDR3 is 17 residues. This CDR3 reads CAWSPPSGRSSYNEQFF. CDR3 sequence (DNA): TGTGCCTGGAGTCCTCCTAGCGGGAGATCTTCCTACAATGAGCAGTTCTTC.

J is TRBJ2-1 and V is TRBV7-9; 9 bases fit TRBD1. With V trimmed by 5 bases and J by 6 bases, 8 bases remained unmatched. CDR3 length: 15 amino acids. Germline CDR1 is SEHNR and CDR2 is FQNEAQ (reference sequence). CDR3: CASSGTTGGRNEQFF. As DNA, the CDR3 is TGTGCCAGCAGCGGCACTACAGGGGGCCGCAATGAGCAGTTCTTC.

This chain joins TRBV28 and TRBJ1-2; 9 nucleotides line up with TRBD1. With 5 bases clipped from V and 8 bases from J, the junction kept 12 bases outside the gene matches. CDR1 and CDR2 from the germline V gene are MDHEN and SYDVKM. There are 15 residues in the CDR3. In DNA, the CDR3 is TGTGCCAGCAGTCCCCGGGACAGGGCTAAAGGGGGCTACACCTTC. Translated: CASSPRDRAKGGYTF.

This clone was detected once. The chain joins TRBV19 to TRBJ1-2; D is undetermined. Germline loops: CDR1 LNHDA, CDR2 SQIVND (reference sequence). The V and J ends lost 3 bases and 7 bases respectively, with 9 bases between them. The CDR3 covers 12 residues. The CDR3 spells CASSIPRGGYTF. The CDR3 DNA sequence: TGTGCCAGTAGTATCCCTCGGGGTGGCTACACCTTC.

V usage is TRBV13 and J usage is TRBJ1-3, with D tentatively TRBD1 (6 bases). The V end lost 5 bases, the J end lost 4 bases, and 18 bases lay between the germline ends. The CDR3 has 16 residues. Germline V CDR1 and CDR2: PRHDT, FYEKMQ (reference sequence). CDR3 sequence (DNA): TGTGCCAGCAGCGGGGGGGCGGCGAGACACGGAAACACCATATATTTT. The encoded protein is CASSGGAARHGNTIYF.

The V gene is TRBV27, the J gene TRBJ1-4, with a weak D call TRBD1 (6 bases). The CDR3 spans 14 residues. Trimming removed 8 bases at V and 1 base at J, with 11 bases between. CDR1 is MNHEY and CDR2 is SMNVEV in the germline V gene (reference sequence). CDR3 sequence reads: CASRETGTNEKLFF. The DNA of the CDR3 is TGTGCCAGCCGCGAGACAGGAACTAATGAAAAACTGTTTTTT.

The count of this clone is one. This sequence joins TRBV5-1 and TRBJ2-5, with 9 nucleotides matching TRBD1. CDR3 length: 16 residues. CDR1 and CDR2 (germline): SGHRS, YFSETQ. J gave up 1 base and V 1 base, and 5 bases lay outside the gene matches. For the CDR3, the DNA is TGCGCCAGCAGCTTGAAGTGGGACAGGGCCCAAGAGACCCAGTACTTC. Translated: CASSLKWDRAQETQYF.

The chain combines TRBV28 with TRBJ2-7, with TRBD2 as a possible D gene (6 bases). CDR1 and CDR2 from the germline V gene are MDHEN and SYDVKM. CDR3 length: 11 residues. Trimming stripped 8 bases from V and 4 bases from J, with 9 bases between. The CDR3 is CASLARYEQYF. In DNA form, the CDR3 reads TGTGCCAGCCTAGCGAGGTACGAGCAGTACTTC.

V and J are TRBV15 and TRBJ2-5; D remains unclear. The CDR3 covers 15 residues. V lost 0 bases and J 1 base, leaving 9 bases between the germline ends. Per germline, CDR1 LNHNV and CDR2 YYDKDF (reference sequence). CDR3 loop: CATSRDLRIQETQYF. DNA for the CDR3: TGTGCCACCAGCAGAGACCTGCGGATCCAAGAGACCCAGTACTTC. The full variable domain, its missing parts supplied by reference TRBV15 and TRBJ2-5, is DAMVIQNPRYQVTQFGKPVTLSCSQTLNHNVMYWYQQKSSQAPKLLFHYYDKDFNNEADTPDNFQSRRPNTSFCFLDIRSPGLGDTAMYLCATSRDLRIQETQYFGPGTRLLVL.